This section outlines one T cell receptor (beta chain) sequence together with its context. These data originate in a study of blood T cell repertoires in COVID-19. Study details: There were acute and convalescent COVID-19 samples, and they came from the United States, Italy and Spain. Sources were T cells, B-cell-depleted T cells, or PBMCs; the material itself was cDNA or gDNA.

The CDR3 extends over 13 amino acids. The V and J ends lost 5 bases and 4 bases, in that order; junction bases with no gene match: 0. In the authors' workflow: Quantification of nucleated cells was approximated via reference gene primer amplification. Using immunoSEQ multiplex PCR, the repertoire was profiled, and TCRdb retains in-frame clones only, with some absent. The V and J calls and clone size are taken from that table; D and trimming were inferred from the DNA. The table has some 87,000 clones, roughly 80% seen once; the top ten hold roughly 25%. This sequence was found in an elderly man with active or convalescent COVID-19. The chain couples TRBV12-3 or TRBV12-4 to TRBJ1-1, with 11 bases identical to TRBD1. Input material: peripheral blood. CDR3 DNA sequence: TGTGCCAGCAGTGGGACAGGGGGCACTGAAGCTTTCTTT. Translated: CASSGTGGTEAFF.